These 26 T cell receptor beta chains originate from one sample sequenced in a study of Tregs in tolerant kidney transplant recipients. Clones were read by immunoSEQ multiplex PCR, and TCRdb kept only the in-frame ones, dropping some. The record lists approximately 52,000 clones, of which the ten most abundant hold roughly 0.93%. The sequencing here drew on CD4+ T cells from blood, taken before the transplant. The receptors were gathered from a human donor who received a combined kidney and bone marrow transplant.

Notes on this clone: The read ends 3 residues early relative to the CDR3; the germline J gene fills the gap. The gene calls are TRBV30 and TRBJ2-5; 12 bases match TRBD2. Germline-derived CDR1 and CDR2 are GTSNPN and SVGIG (reference sequence). The trim removed 7 bases at V and 7 bases at J, leaving 7 bases unmatched. The CDR3 consists of 13 residues. CDR3 DNA (partial): TGTGCCTATCGGACTAGCGGGATAGGGACC. This sequence encodes CAYRTSGIGT. The whole CDR3 reads CAYRTSGIGTQYF.

Notes on this clone: The germline gene is not matched at one end of the junction; a read error may be the cause. The CDR3 goes on 3 residues after the read ends, and that part is filled in from the germline J gene. The rearrangement links TRBV18 to TRBJ2-2; D is ambiguous. The CDR3 loop spans 15 amino acids. Germline loops: CDR1 KGHSH, CDR2 LQKENI. The sequenced part of the CDR3 DNA is TGTGCCAGCTCACCACAGTACACGAACACCCGGGAG. Translation gives CASSPQYTNTRE. The CDR3 reads in full as CASSPQYTNTRELFF. The entire variable domain, with the rest obtained from reference TRBV18 and TRBJ2-2, is as follows: NAGVMQNPRHLVRRRGQEARLRCSPMKGHSHVYWYRQLPEEGLKFMVYLQKENIIDESGMPKERFSAEFPKEGPSILRIQQVVRGDSAAYFCASSPQYTNTRELFFGEGSRLTVL.

As for this clone: Read data end 3 residues before the CDR3 end; the end is taken from the germline J gene. The genes are TRBV7-6 and TRBJ2-1; maybe TRBD2 (7 bases). Per germline, CDR1 SGHVS and CDR2 FNYEAQ. This CDR3 spans 16 amino acids. V lost 3 bases, J lost 5 bases, and 17 bases lay in between. CDR3 amino acids: CASSLGGSRGHNEQFF. Partial CDR3 DNA: TGTGCCAGCAGCTTGGGCGGTTCGCGGGGGCACAATGAG.

Concerning this clone itself: The CDR3 is cut off 3 residues early in the read; its end comes from the germline J gene. The gene calls are TRBV10-2 and TRBJ2-3; D might be TRBD1 (5 bases). The V end was cut by 2 bases, the J end by 6 bases, with 24 bases between. This CDR3 contains 18 residues. Germline-derived CDR1 and CDR2 are WSHSY and SAAADI. The sequenced CDR3 bases are TGCGCCAGCAGTGAGGCGAGGTGGGGCGGAGCCATGACGGATACG. This sequence encodes CASSEARWGGAMTDT. The CDR3 reads in full as CASSEARWGGAMTDTQYF.

Comment on this clone: Read coverage stops 3 residues before the CDR3 terminus; the germline J gene supplies the remainder. V usage is TRBV19 and J usage is TRBJ1-1; TRBD1 aligns across 11 bases. Germline V gene data show CDR1 as LNHDA and CDR2 as SQIVND (reference sequence). This CDR3 contains 17 residues. The V segment lost 6 bases and the J segment 0 bases; nucleotides outside the gene matches: 9. The DNA read from the CDR3 is TGTGCCAGTAGCATCGGACAGGGGGCGGGTGTGAACACTGAA. Residues: CASSIGQGAGVNTE. The whole CDR3 sequence is CASSIGQGAGVNTEAFF.

Concerning this clone itself: The read halts 3 residues ahead of the CDR3 end, with the missing end drawn from the germline J gene. The chain couples TRBV7-2 to TRBJ1-5; TRBD1 is a possible D gene (5 bases). This CDR3 comprises 14 residues. Germline CDR1 reads SGHTA; CDR2 reads FQGNSA. V lost 0 bases and J lost 2, with 5 bases in between. The DNA read from the CDR3 is TGTGCCAGCAGCTTAGCAGGGGGCAATCAGCCC. Protein sequence: CASSLAGGNQP. The entire CDR3 sequence reads CASSLAGGNQPQHF. Supplemented by reference TRBV7-2 and TRBJ1-5, the full variable domain reads GAGVSQSPSNKVTEKGKDVELRCDPISGHTALYWYRQSLGQGLEFLIYFQGNSAPDKSGLPSDRFSAERTGGSVSTLTIQRTQQEDSAVYLCASSLAGGNQPQHFGDGTRLSIL.

On this clone: The read terminates 3 residues before the CDR3 end, so the remaining end is supplied by the germline J gene. This chain connects TRBV7-3 to TRBJ2-1, with 15 bases identical to TRBD2. CDR1 SGHTA and CDR2 FQGTGA come from the germline V gene. The CDR3 is 16 residues long. Trimming removed 5 bases from V and 8 bases from J; junction bases left unmatched: 7. The covered CDR3 bases are TGTGCCAGCAGCCTCCGGACTAGCGGGAGGGGCCATGAG. This translates into CASSLRTSGRGHE. The full CDR3 protein reads CASSLRTSGRGHEQFF. The variable domain in full, with the rest retrieved from reference TRBV7-3 and TRBJ2-1, is GAGVSQTPSNKVTEKGKYVELRCDPISGHTALYWYRQSLGQGPEFLIYFQGTGAADDSGLPNDRFFAVRPEGSVSTLKIQRTERGDSAVYLCASSLRTSGRGHEQFFGPGTRLTVL.

On this clone itself: The read halts 3 residues ahead of the CDR3 end, with the missing end drawn from the germline J gene. V gene TRBV30 combines with J gene TRBJ2-1; TRBD2 agrees at 8 bases. Germline V CDR1 and CDR2: GTSNPN, SVGIG (reference sequence). The CDR3 runs 11 residues. V was clipped by 5 bases and J by 9 bases; unmatched bases: 3. The CDR3 DNA, read in part, is TGTGCCTGGGCCCGGGGGGGTGAG. This translates into CAWARGGE. The CDR3 in its entirety is CAWARGGEQFF.

Details on this clone: The read comes to an end 3 residues before the CDR3 does, leaving the germline J gene to fill in the end. The chain employs TRBV7-7 and TRBJ1-2; D gene ambiguous. Per the germline V gene, CDR1 is SSHAT and CDR2 is FNYEAQ (reference sequence). This CDR3 contains 13 residues. V was shortened by 8 bases and J by 7 bases, with 17 bases between the two germline ends. CDR3 DNA (partial): TGTGCCAGCCGCTCCGGGGTATTTGGTGGC. This gives the protein CASRSGVFGG. The whole CDR3 is CASRSGVFGGYTF.

For this clone: The CDR3 end falls 3 residues outside the read, so it is completed with the germline J gene. V usage is TRBV20-1 and J usage is TRBJ2-7; 7 nucleotides line up with TRBD2. The V gene end was trimmed by 7 bases and the J gene end by 2 bases; junction bases not matched to a gene: 11. Germline CDR1 is DFQATT and CDR2 is SNEGSKA (reference sequence). The CDR3 is made up of 14 amino acids. This CDR3 is CSVAKPSGPYEQYF. Incomplete CDR3 DNA: TGCAGTGTTGCAAAACCTAGCGGACCCTACGAG.

Turning to this clone: The read comes to an end 3 residues before the CDR3 does, leaving the germline J gene to fill in the end. J is TRBJ2-3 and V is TRBV5-1; 7 bases agree with TRBD2. V was clipped by 4 bases and J by 4 bases; unmatched bases: 6. The CDR3 is made up of 14 amino acids. Germline lookup yields CDR1 SGHRS and CDR2 YFSETQ. Here the CDR3 reads CASSPTSAPDTQYF. The covered CDR3 bases are TGCGCCAGCAGCCCAACTAGCGCACCAGATACG. Combining the CDR3 with reference TRBV5-1 and TRBJ2-3 gives the whole variable domain KAGVTQTPRYLIKTRGQQVTLSCSPISGHRSVSWYQQTPGQGLQFLFEYFSETQRNKGNFPGRFSGRQFSNSRSEMNVSTLELGDSALYLCASSPTSAPDTQYFGPGTRLTVL.

Notes on this clone: The CDR3 end falls 3 residues outside the read, so it is completed with the germline J gene. The V gene is TRBV10-1, the J gene TRBJ1-2, with TRBD1 matching over 7 bases. Germline CDR1 and CDR2: WNHNN and SYGVQD (reference sequence). This CDR3 comprises 13 residues. The sequenced CDR3 bases are TGCGCCAGCAGTTCCTATTACAGGGGCGGC. It yields the protein CASSSYYRGG. The whole CDR3 protein reads CASSSYYRGGYTF.

On this clone: Read data end 3 residues before the CDR3 end; the end is taken from the germline J gene. V is TRBV7-3 and J is TRBJ1-3, with 9 bases that match TRBD1. CDR3 length equals 17 residues. The junction had 11 bases not matched to a gene; V was cut back by 5 bases and J by 3 bases. Germline CDR1 SGHTA, CDR2 FQGTGA. Here the CDR3 reads CASSRSSTGGFGNTIYF. The part of the CDR3 DNA that was read is TGTGCCAGCAGCCGTAGTTCGACAGGGGGATTTGGAAACACC. Based on the CDR3 plus reference TRBV7-3 and TRBJ1-3, the full variable domain is GAGVSQTPSNKVTEKGKYVELRCDPISGHTALYWYRQSLGQGPEFLIYFQGTGAADDSGLPNDRFFAVRPEGSVSTLKIQRTERGDSAVYLCASSRSSTGGFGNTIYFGEGSWLTVV.

Concerning this clone: The read comes to an end 3 residues before the CDR3 does, leaving the germline J gene to fill in the end. The V and J genes are TRBV19 and TRBJ1-1, with D possibly matching TRBD1 (6 bases). The CDR3 extends over 13 amino acids. Germline CDR1 reads LNHDA; CDR2 reads SQIVND (reference sequence). The V gene lost 3 bases and the J gene lost 5 bases, with 10 bases spanning the gap. The sequenced CDR3 bases are TGTGCCAGTAGTATTTCTACAGGGACTGAA. This sequence encodes CASSISTGTE. The entire CDR3 is CASSISTGTEAFF. Drawing the rest from reference TRBV19 and TRBJ1-1, the complete variable domain is DGGITQSPKYLFRKEGQNVTLSCEQNLNHDAMYWYRQDPGQGLRLIYYSQIVNDFQKGDIAEGYSVSREKKESFPLTVTSAQKNPTAFYLCASSISTGTEAFFGQGTRLTVV.

The chain's CDR3 is CSADPGQGAQETQYF. CDR3 DNA (partial): TGCAGTGCGGACCCGGGACAGGGGGCCCAAGAGACC. The J gene is TRBJ2-5, the V gene TRBV20-1; 12 bases are shared with TRBD1. The read falls 3 residues short of the CDR3 end, and the missing part is taken from the germline J gene. With 6 bases clipped from V and 1 base from J, the junction kept 6 bases outside the gene matches. This CDR3 comprises 15 residues. Germline CDR1 is DFQATT and CDR2 is SNEGSKA (reference sequence).

Remarks on this clone: The sequenced fragment ends 3 residues before the CDR3 boundary, so the rest is inferred from the germline J gene. The chain carries TRBV5-1 and TRBJ1-4, with 10 bases that match TRBD1. This CDR3 region has 14 residues. J lost 6 bases, V lost 3 bases, and 2 bases had no gene match. Germline CDR1 SGHRS, CDR2 YFSETQ. CDR3 DNA, as far as it was read: TGCGCCAGCAGCTCGGGACAGGGGTATGAAAAA. It is translated as CASSSGQGYEK. The CDR3, in full, reads CASSSGQGYEKLFF. The full variable domain, in which reference TRBV5-1 and TRBJ1-4 provide the parts outside the CDR3, is KAGVTQTPRYLIKTRGQQVTLSCSPISGHRSVSWYQQTPGQGLQFLFEYFSETQRNKGNFPGRFSGRQFSNSRSEMNVSTLELGDSALYLCASSSGQGYEKLFFGSGTQLSVL.

A remark on this clone: The read ends 3 residues early relative to the CDR3; the germline J gene fills the gap. The chain recombines TRBV10-3 with TRBJ1-2; a possible D gene is TRBD1 (5 bases). This CDR3 has 12 residues. V shed 7 bases and J shed 3 bases, with 9 bases lying between them. Germline-derived CDR1 and CDR2 are ENHRY and SYGVKD. This CDR3 is CAITSGDYGYTF. The DNA read from the CDR3 is TGTGCCATCACTTCGGGGGACTATGGC.

In the case of this clone: The read gets to within 3 residues of the CDR3 end, and the germline J gene fills in the rest. This rearrangement joins TRBV7-3 to TRBJ2-5; possibly TRBD1 for D (5 bases). The CDR3 spans 13 residues. The germline V gene encodes CDR1 SGHTA and CDR2 FQGTGA. The germline V and J ends were trimmed by 2 bases and 1 base, with 5 bases remaining between them. The CDR3 reads CASSLGAQETQYF. The DNA read from the CDR3 is TGTGCCAGCAGCTTAGGGGCCCAAGAGACC.

In regard to this clone: The CDR3 end is not reached by the read, which stops 3 residues before it; the germline J gene fills it in. The V and J genes are TRBV18 and TRBJ1-4, with D maybe TRBD1 (5 bases). The CDR3 contains 14 residues. The germline CDR1 and CDR2 sequences are KGHSH and LQKENI. Trimming cost V 5 bases and J 8 bases, with 15 bases left between them. The CDR3 loop is CASSAQGNGEKLFF. The covered CDR3 bases are TGTGCCAGCTCAGCCCAGGGTAATGGCGAAAAA.

The sequenced CDR3 bases are TGTGCCAGCACCCAGGGGGCGTTTAATGAAAAA. Amino acid sequence: CASTQGAFNEK. The full CDR3 protein reads CASTQGAFNEKLFF. The gene calls are TRBV19 and TRBJ1-4; the match to TRBD1 covers 8 bases. Coverage ceases 3 residues before the CDR3 finishes, and the germline J gene fills in the end. From germline, CDR1 is LNHDA and CDR2 SQIVND (reference sequence). The ends lost 9 bases at V and 4 bases at J; junction bases unmatched: 7. The CDR3 runs 14 residues.

On this clone itself: Sequencing ends 3 residues short of the CDR3 end; the germline J gene provides the rest. The J gene is TRBJ1-1, the V gene TRBV5-1; D is unresolved. The V gene lost 4 bases and the J gene lost 0 bases, with 13 bases spanning the gap. The CDR3 extends over 15 amino acids. Per germline, CDR1 SGHRS and CDR2 YFSETQ. The CDR3 loop is CASSAGPQVNTEAFF. The DNA read from the CDR3 is TGCGCCAGCAGCGCGGGCCCCCAGGTGAACACTGAA.

A word on this clone: The missing CDR3 end, 3 residues past where the read stops, is filled in from the germline J gene. The chain uses TRBV2 and TRBJ1-1; tentatively, D is TRBD1 (5 bases). The CDR3 covers 13 residues. Trimming shortened V by 4 bases and J by 4 bases, and 10 bases separated the two germline ends. Looked up from germline, CDR1 is SNHLY and CDR2 is FYNNEI. CDR3 DNA (partial): TGTGCCAGCAGTGGGGGGGTGGGCACTGAA. Protein product: CASSGGVGTE. The entire CDR3 protein reads CASSGGVGTEAFF.

About this clone: With the read ending 3 residues before the CDR3 end, the germline J gene is used to fill in that end. The chain has TRBV7-2 and TRBJ2-3; a possible D gene is TRBD2 (6 bases). Per the germline V gene, CDR1 is SGHTA and CDR2 is FQGNSA. CDR3 length: 15 amino acids. Between the trimmed V and J ends, which lost 3 bases and 3 bases, there was a span of 13 bases. The CDR3 DNA, read in part, is TGTGCCAGCAGCTTGTTTGGGGCGGGGACAGATACG. Encoded protein: CASSLFGAGTDT. The full CDR3 is CASSLFGAGTDTQYF.

Worth noting for this clone: The read is 3 residues too short to cover the CDR3 end, so that end is filled in from the germline J gene. V usage is TRBV30 and J usage is TRBJ2-1, with 9 positions matching TRBD1. The V gene end was trimmed by 2 bases and the J gene end by 5 bases; junction bases not matched to a gene: 7. Germline CDR1 reads GTSNPN; CDR2 reads SVGIG (reference sequence). The CDR3 runs 15 residues. Here the CDR3 reads CAWSPGQGWNNEQFF. The covered CDR3 bases are TGTGCCTGGAGTCCCGGACAGGGGTGGAACAATGAG.

Note on this clone: The DNA ends 3 residues before the CDR3 does, and the rest of the CDR3 is filled in from the germline J gene. The chain carries TRBV7-2 and TRBJ2-1, with D perhaps TRBD1 or TRBD2 (5 bases each). The CDR3 has 15 residues. V lost 1 base and J 5 bases, leaving 12 bases between the germline ends. The V gene's germline CDR1 is SGHTA and CDR2 FQGNSA. The CDR3 sequence: CASSLVSRGHNEQFF. The CDR3 DNA, read in part, is TGTGCCAGCAGCTTAGTATCGAGGGGTCACAATGAG.

On this clone: The observed sequence ends 3 residues before the CDR3 terminus, with the missing tail filled in from the germline J gene. V and J are TRBV19 and TRBJ1-3; D unresolved. Trimming removed 3 bases from V and 0 bases from J, with 9 bases in between. The CDR3 covers 15 residues. Germline values: CDR1 LNHDA, CDR2 SQIVND (reference sequence). Incomplete CDR3 DNA: TGTGCCAGTAGTATGGATGGACTCTCTGGAAACACC. Its protein product is CASSMDGLSGNT. The entire CDR3 protein reads CASSMDGLSGNTIYF.